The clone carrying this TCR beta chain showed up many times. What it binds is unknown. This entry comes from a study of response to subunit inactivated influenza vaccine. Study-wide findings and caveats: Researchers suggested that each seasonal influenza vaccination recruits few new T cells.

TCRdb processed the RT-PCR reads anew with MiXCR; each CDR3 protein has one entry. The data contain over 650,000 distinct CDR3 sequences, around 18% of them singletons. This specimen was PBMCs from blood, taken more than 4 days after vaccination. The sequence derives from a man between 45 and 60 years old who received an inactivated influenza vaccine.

The CDR3 protein is CSVGGIAGTGADTQYF. The DNA of the CDR3 is TGCAGCGTCGGGGGAATAGCCGGGACAGGGGCAGATACGCAGTATTTT. The rearrangement links TRBV29-1 to TRBJ2-3; 10 bases line up with TRBD1. The CDR3 consists of 16 residues. The germline CDR1 and CDR2 sequences are SQVTM and ANQGSEA. V gave up 6 bases and J gave up 4 bases; unmatched junction bases: 13.